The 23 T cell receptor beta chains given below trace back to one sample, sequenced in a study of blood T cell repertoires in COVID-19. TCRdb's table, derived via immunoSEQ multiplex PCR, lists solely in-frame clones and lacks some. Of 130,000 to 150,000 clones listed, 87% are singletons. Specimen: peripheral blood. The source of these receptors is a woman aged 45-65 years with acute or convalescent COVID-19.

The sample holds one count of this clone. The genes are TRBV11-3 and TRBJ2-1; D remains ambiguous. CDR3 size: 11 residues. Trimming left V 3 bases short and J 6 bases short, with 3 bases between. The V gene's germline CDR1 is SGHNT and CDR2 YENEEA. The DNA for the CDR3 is TGTGCCAGCAGCTTCAGCAATGAGCAGTTCTTC. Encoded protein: CASSFSNEQFF.

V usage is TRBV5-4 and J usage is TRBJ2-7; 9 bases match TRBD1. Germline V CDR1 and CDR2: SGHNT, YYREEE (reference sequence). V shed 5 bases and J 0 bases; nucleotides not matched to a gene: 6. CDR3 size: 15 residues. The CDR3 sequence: CASSRDRDISYEQYF. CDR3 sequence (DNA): TGTGCCAGCAGTAGGGACAGGGATATCTCCTACGAGCAGTACTTC.

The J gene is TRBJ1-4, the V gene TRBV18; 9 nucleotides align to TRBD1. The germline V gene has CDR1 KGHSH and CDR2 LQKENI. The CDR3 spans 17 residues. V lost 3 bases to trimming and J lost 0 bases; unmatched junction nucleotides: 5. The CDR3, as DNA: TGTGCCAGCTCACCCGGACAGGGGCATTCAACTAATGAAAAACTGTTTTTT. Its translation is CASSPGQGHSTNEKLFF.

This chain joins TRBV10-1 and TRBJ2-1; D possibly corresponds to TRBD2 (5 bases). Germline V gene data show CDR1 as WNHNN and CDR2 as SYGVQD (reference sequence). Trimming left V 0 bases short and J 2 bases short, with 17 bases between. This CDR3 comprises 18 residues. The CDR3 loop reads CASSESDLGGFTYNEQFF. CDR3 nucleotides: TGCGCCAGCAGTGAGTCGGATTTAGGAGGTTTTACCTACAATGAGCAGTTCTTC.

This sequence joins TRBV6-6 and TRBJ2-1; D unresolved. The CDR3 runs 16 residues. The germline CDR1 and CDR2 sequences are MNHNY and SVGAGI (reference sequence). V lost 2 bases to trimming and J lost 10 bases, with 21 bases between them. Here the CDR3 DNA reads TGTGCCAGCAGTTACCTCACGTCCAGCGCCGCATGGGAGCAGTTCTTC. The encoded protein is CASSYLTSSAAWEQFF.

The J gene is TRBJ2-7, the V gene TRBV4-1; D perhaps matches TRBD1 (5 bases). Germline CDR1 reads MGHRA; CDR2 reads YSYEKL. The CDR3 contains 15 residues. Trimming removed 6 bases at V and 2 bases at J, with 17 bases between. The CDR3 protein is CASRKQDSGTYEQYF. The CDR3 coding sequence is TGCGCCAGCAGAAAGCAAGACAGTGGAACCTACGAGCAGTACTTC.

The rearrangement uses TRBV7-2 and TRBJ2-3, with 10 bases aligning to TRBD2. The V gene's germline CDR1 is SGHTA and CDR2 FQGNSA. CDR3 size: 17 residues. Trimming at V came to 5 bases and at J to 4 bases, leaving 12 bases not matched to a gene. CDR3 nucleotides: TGTGCCAGCAGCCCCGACCCGAGTAGCGGGAGGTCAGATACGCAGTATTTT. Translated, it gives CASSPDPSSGRSDTQYF.

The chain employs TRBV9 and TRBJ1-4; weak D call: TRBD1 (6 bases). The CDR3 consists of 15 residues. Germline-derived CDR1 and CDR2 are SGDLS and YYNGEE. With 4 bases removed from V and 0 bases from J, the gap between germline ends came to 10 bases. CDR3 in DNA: TGTGCCAGCAGCCTAGGGGGAGCAACTAATGAAAAACTGTTTTTT. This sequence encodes CASSLGGATNEKLFF.

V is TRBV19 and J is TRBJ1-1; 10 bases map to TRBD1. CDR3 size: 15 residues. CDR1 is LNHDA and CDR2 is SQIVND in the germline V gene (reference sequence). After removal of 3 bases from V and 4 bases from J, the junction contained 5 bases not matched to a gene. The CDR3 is CASSMGTGVSTEAFF. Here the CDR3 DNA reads TGTGCCAGTAGTATGGGGACAGGGGTGAGCACTGAAGCTTTCTTT.

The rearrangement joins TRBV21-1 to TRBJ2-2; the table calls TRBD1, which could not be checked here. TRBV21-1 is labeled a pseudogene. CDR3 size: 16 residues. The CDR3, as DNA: TGTGCCAGCAGCTTTCCTAGGGACAGGGACACCGGGGAGCTGTTTTTT. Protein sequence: CASSFPRDRDTGELFF.

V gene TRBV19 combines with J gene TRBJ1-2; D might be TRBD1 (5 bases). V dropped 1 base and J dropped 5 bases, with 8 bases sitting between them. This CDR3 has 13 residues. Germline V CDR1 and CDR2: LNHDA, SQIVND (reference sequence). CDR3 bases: TGTGCCAGTAGTATAGCACAGGTTTATGGCTACACCTTC. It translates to CASSIAQVYGYTF.

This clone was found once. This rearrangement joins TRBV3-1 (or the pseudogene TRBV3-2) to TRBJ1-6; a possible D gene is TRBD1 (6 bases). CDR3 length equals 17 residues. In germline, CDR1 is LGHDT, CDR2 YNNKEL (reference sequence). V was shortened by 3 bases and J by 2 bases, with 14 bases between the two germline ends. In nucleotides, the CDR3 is TGTGCCAGCAGCCATCCATTGCGGGGGCCCTATAATTCACCCCTCCACTTT. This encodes CASSHPLRGPYNSPLHF.

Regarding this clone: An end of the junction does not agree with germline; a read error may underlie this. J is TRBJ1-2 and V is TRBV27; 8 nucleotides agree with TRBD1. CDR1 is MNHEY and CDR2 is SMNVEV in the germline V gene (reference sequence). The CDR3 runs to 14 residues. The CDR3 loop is CASSWGQANYGYTF. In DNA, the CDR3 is TGTGCCAGCAGTTGGGGACAGGCTAATTATGGCTACACCTTC.

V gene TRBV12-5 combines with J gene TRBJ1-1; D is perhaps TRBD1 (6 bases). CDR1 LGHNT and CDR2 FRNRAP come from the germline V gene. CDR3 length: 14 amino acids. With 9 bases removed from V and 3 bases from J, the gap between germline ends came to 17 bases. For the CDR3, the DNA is TGTGCTAGCGCTGGGGGGGGCGAGGACACTGAAGCTTTCTTT. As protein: CASAGGGEDTEAFF.

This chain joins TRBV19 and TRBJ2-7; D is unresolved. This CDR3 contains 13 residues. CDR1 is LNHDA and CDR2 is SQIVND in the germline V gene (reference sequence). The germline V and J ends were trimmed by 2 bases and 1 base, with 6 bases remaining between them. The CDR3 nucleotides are TGTGCCAGTAGTATATTAGCTTCCTACGAGCAGTACTTC. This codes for CASSILASYEQYF.

CDR3 loop: CASTYYRGPNGYTF. As DNA, the CDR3 is TGTGCCAGCACCTATTACAGGGGCCCAAATGGCTACACCTTC. V and J are TRBV28 and TRBJ1-2; 7 bases are a match to TRBD1. Germline lookup yields CDR1 MDHEN and CDR2 SYDVKM. V dropped 7 bases and J dropped 6; count of bases not matched to a gene: 11. The CDR3 loop spans 14 amino acids.

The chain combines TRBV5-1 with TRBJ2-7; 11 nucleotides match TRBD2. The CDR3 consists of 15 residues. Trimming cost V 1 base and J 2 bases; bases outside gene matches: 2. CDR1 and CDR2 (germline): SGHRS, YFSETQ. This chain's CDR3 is CASSLKLAGAYEQYF. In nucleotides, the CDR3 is TGCGCCAGCAGCTTGAAACTAGCGGGAGCCTACGAGCAGTACTTC.

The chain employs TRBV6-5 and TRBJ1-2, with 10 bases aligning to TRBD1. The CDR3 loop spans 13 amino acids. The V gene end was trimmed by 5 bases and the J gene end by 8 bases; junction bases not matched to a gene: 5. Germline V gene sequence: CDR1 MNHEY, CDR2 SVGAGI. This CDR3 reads CASSPTGGGGYTF. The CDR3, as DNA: TGTGCCAGCAGTCCGACAGGGGGCGGAGGCTACACCTTC.

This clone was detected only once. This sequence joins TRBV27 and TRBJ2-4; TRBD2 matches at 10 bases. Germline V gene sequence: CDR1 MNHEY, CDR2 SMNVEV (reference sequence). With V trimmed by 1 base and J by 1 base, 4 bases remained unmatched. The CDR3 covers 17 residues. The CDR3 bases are TGTGCCAGCAGTTTATACGCTAGCGGGAGTGCCAAAAACATTCAGTACTTC. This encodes CASSLYASGSAKNIQYF.

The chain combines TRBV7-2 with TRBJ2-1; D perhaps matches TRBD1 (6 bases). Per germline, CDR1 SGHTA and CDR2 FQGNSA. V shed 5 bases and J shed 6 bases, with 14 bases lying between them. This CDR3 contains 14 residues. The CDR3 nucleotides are TGTGCCAGCAGCCTTCGAGGACAGTTCAATGAGCAGTTCTTC. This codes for CASSLRGQFNEQFF.

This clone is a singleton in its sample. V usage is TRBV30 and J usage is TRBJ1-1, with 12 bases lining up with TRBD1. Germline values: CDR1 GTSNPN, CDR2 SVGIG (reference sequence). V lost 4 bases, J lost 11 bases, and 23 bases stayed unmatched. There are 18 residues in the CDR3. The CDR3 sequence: CAWMGDRGPRRARVYAFF. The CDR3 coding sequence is TGTGCCTGGATGGGGGACAGGGGGCCGAGACGCGCCCGAGTATATGCTTTCTTT.

CDR3 region: CASSLLVAHPSGTEAFF. CDR3 bases: TGTGCCAGCAGCTTACTGGTCGCGCATCCCTCGGGGACTGAAGCTTTCTTT. The chain links TRBV11-2 to TRBJ1-1; D is unclear. The germline gives CDR1 SGHAT, CDR2 FQNNGV. With 2 bases removed from V and 5 bases from J, the gap between germline ends came to 21 bases. This CDR3 is built from 17 residues.

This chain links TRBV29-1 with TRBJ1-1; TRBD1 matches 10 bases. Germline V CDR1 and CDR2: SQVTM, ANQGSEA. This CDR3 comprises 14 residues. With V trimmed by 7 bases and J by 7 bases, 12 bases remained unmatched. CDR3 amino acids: CSALRDRGGGEAFF. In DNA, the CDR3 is TGCAGCGCCCTCCGGGACAGGGGAGGTGGTGAAGCTTTCTTT.